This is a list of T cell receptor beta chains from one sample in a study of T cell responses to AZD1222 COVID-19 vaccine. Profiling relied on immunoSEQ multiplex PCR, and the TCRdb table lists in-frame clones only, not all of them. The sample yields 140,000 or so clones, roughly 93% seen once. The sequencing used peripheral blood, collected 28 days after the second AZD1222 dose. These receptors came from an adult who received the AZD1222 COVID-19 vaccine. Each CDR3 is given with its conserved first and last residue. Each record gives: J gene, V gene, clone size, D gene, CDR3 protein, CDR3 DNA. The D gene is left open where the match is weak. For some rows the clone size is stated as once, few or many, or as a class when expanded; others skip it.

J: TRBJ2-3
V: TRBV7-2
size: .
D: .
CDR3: CASSSRSGLTDTQYF
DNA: TGTGCCAGCAGCTCGAGATCCGGGCTCACAGATACGCAGTATTTT

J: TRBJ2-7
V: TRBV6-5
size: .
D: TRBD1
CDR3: CAGSRDRVYEQYF
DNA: TGTGCCGGAAGCCGGGACAGGGTCTACGAGCAGTACTTC

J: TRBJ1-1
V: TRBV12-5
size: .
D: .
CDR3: CASGLVRIFDTEAFF
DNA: TGTGCTAGTGGTTTGGTACGAATTTTTGACACTGAAGCTTTCTTT

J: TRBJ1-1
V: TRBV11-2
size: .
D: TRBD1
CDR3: CASSLTTGGVGTEAFF
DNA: TGTGCCAGCAGCTTAACGACAGGGGGCGTAGGCACTGAAGCTTTTTTT

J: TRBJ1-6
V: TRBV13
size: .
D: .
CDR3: CASSLNSNTDVDLYNSPLHF
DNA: TGTGCCAGCAGCTTGAATTCTAACACGGACGTAGATCTTTATAATTCACCCCTCCACTTT

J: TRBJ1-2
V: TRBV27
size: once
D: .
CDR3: CASSPRESYGYTF
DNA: TGTGCCAGCAGTCCTCGGGAGTCCTATGGCTACACCTTC

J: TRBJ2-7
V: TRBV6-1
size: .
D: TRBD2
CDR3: CASSELGGPLYEQYF
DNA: TGTGCCAGCAGTGAGTTGGGAGGGCCCCTCTACGAGCAGTACTTC

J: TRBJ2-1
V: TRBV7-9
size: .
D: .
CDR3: CASSFESSYNEQFF
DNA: TGTGCCAGCAGCTTCGAGAGCTCCTACAATGAGCAGTTCTTC

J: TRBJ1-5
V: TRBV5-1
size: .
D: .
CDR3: CASSLAGLGNQPQHF
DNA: TGCGCCAGCAGCTTAGCGGGTTTGGGCAATCAGCCCCAGCATTTT

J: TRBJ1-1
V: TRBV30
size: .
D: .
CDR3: CAWSVGAVRGTEAFF
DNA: TGTGCCTGGAGTGTAGGGGCAGTACGAGGAACTGAAGCTTTCTTT

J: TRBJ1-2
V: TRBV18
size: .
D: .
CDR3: CASSTGPNYGYTF
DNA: TGTGCCAGCAGTACAGGGCCGAACTATGGCTACACCTTC

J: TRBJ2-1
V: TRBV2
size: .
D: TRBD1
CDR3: CASNRGIFNEQFF
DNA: TGTGCCAGCAACAGGGGGATCTTCAATGAGCAGTTCTTC

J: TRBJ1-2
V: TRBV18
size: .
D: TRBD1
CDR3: CASQTGGSYGYTF
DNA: TGTGCCAGCCAGACAGGGGGCTCTTATGGCTACACCTTC

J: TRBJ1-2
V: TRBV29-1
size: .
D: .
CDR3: CSVYPSNYGYTF
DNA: TGCAGCGTTTATCCGTCTAACTATGGCTACACCTTC

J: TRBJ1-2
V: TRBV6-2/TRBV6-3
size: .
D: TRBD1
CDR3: CASSDRGHGGYTF
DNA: TGTGCCAGCAGCGACAGGGGGCACGGTGGCTACACCTTC

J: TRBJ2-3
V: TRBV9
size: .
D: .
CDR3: CASSGFGRAQDTQYF
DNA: TGTGCCAGCAGCGGGTTCGGGCGGGCTCAAGATACGCAGTATTTT

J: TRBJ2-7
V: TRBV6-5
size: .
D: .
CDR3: CASSSPGTSKYEQYF
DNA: TGTGCCAGCAGTTCTCCTGGGACTTCCAAATACGAGCAGTACTTC

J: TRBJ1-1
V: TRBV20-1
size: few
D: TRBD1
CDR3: CSPQGGQGTFF
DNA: TGCAGTCCACAGGGTGGACAGGGAACTTTCTTT

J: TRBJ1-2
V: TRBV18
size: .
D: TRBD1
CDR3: CASSPAGTGGAFDYTF
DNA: TGTGCCAGCTCACCCGCCGGGACAGGGGGCGCGTTTGACTACACCTTC

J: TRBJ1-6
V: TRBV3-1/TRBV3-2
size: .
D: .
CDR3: CASSQVSGRSPLHF
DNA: TGTGCCAGCAGCCAAGTCTCAGGGCGCTCACCCCTCCACTTT

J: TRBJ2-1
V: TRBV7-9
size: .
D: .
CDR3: CASSFLRGSYNEQFF
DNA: TGTGCCAGCAGCTTCCTTCGGGGCTCCTACAATGAGCAGTTCTTC

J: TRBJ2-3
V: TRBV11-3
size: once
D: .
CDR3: CASSPGLSSTDTQYF
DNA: TGTGCCAGCAGCCCGGGACTTTCTAGCACAGATACGCAGTATTTT

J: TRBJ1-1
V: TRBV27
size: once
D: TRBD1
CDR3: CASSSRTGGTLRTEAFF
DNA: TGTGCCAGCAGTTCCCGGACAGGGGGCACTCTGCGGACTGAAGCTTTCTTT

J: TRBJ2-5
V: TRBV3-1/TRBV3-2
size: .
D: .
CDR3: CASSQGAKETQYF
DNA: TGTGCCAGCAGCCAAGGGGCCAAGGAGACCCAGTACTTC

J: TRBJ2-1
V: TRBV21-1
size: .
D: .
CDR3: CASTPPLGSSYNEQFF
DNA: TGTGCCAGCACCCCACCCCTAGGAAGCTCCTACAATGAGCAGTTCTTC

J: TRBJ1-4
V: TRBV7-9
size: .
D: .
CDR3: CASSLEKTNEKLFF
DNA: TGTGCCAGCAGCTTAGAGAAAACTAATGAAAAACTGTTTTTT

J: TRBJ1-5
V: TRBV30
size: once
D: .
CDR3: CAWSVWGRNQPQHF
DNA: TGTGCCTGGAGTGTCTGGGGGCGGAATCAGCCCCAGCATTTT

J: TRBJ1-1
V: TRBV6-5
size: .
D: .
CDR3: CASSPVGGVDTEAFF
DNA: TGTGCCAGCAGCCCGGTCGGGGGAGTGGACACTGAAGCTTTCTTT

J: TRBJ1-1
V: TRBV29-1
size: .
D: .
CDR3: CSGTLSGRNTEAFF
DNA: TGCAGCGGTACGCTTTCGGGAAGGAACACTGAAGCTTTCTTT

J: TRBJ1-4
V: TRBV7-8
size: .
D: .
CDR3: CASSSGGAGEKLFF
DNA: TGTGCCAGCAGCTCCGGGGGGGCGGGGGAAAAACTGTTTTTT

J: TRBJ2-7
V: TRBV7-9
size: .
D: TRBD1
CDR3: CASSFATGTGGYEQYF
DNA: TGTGCCAGCAGCTTTGCGACCGGGACAGGGGGCTACGAGCAGTACTTC

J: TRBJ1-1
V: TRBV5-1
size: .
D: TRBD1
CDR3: CASSLDRGTEAFF
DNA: TGCGCCAGCAGCTTGGACAGGGGTACTGAAGCTTTCTTT

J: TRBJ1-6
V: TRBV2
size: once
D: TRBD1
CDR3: CASRNRGNSPLHF
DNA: TGTGCCAGCAGAAACAGGGGGAATTCACCCCTCCACTTT

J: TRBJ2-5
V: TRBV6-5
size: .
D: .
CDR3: CASRADWETQYF
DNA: TGTGCCAGCAGAGCCGACTGGGAGACCCAGTACTTC

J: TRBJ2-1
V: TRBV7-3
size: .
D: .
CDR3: CASSLTGYEQFF
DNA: TGTGCCAGCAGCTTAACGGGGTATGAGCAGTTCTTC

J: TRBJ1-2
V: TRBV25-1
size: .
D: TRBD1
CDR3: CASSGVRFQGGNYGYTF
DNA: TGTGCCAGCAGCGGAGTGCGTTTCCAGGGGGGTAACTATGGCTACACCTTC

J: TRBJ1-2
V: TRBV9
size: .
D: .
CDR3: CASSQRTESNYGYTF
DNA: TGTGCCAGCAGCCAACGGACAGAGAGTAACTATGGCTACACCTTC

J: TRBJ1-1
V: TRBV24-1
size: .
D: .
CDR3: CATSGQFENTEAFF
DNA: TGTGCCACCTCCGGACAGTTTGAAAACACTGAAGCTTTCTTT

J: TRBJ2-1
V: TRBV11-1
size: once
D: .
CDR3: CASSPTRKIGHNEQFF
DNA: TGTGCCAGCAGCCCCACTAGAAAGATTGGACACAATGAGCAGTTCTTC

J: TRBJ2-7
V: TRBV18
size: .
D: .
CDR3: CASSPTGVSSYEQYF
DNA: TGTGCCAGCTCCCCTACCGGGGTAAGCTCCTACGAGCAGTACTTC

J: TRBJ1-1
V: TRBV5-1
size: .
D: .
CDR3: CASSKTENTEAFF
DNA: TGCGCCAGCAGCAAAACGGAGAACACTGAAGCTTTCTTT

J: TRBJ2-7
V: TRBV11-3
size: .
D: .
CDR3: CASSPGPGRQGAYEQYF
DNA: TGTGCCAGCAGCCCGGGTCCAGGACGGCAAGGAGCCTACGAGCAGTACTTC

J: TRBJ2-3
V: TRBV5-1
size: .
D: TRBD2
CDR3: CASSLGVAGATDTQYF
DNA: TGCGCCAGCAGCCTCGGGGTAGCGGGGGCTACAGATACGCAGTATTTT